This TCR beta chain was obtained from a study of cytomegalovirus exposure and HLA in healthy donors. Vbeta (60) and Jbeta (13) primers were used in the PCR. Data came from immunoSEQ multiplex PCR; TCRdb stores just in-frame clones and leaves some out. The data show 100,000 to 150,000 clones, about 85% seen once. Notes on this clone: Its antigen is unknown.

Study-wide results and limits: The likely origin of a cluster of highly shared sequence variants was a sequencing artifact. For cytomegalovirus status, the classifier reportedly gave diagnoses with high specificity and sensitivity.

Between the trimmed V and J ends, which lost 2 bases and 3 bases, there was a span of 13 bases. Germline-derived CDR1 and CDR2 are SNHLY and FYNNEI. This CDR3 contains 15 residues. Sequencing used PBMCs. The genes are TRBV2 and TRBJ1-2, with a possible D match to TRBD1 (5 bases). This TCR was recovered from a man aged 50-59 years in good health and CMV-seronegative. The CDR3 DNA is TGTGCCAGCAGTGAATTGGGAGGGACGGACTATGGCTACACCTTC. Encoded protein: CASSELGGTDYGYTF.